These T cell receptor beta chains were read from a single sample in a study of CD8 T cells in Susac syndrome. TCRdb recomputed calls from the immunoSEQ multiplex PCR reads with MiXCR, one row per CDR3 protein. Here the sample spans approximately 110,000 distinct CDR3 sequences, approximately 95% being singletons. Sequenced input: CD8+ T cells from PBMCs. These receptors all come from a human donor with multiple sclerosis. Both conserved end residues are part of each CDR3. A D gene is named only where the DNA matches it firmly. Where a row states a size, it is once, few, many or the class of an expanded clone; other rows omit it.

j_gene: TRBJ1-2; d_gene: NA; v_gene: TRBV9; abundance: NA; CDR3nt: TGTGCCAGCAGCGTAGGAAGCCCCCAATACTATGGCTACACCTTC; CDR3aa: CASSVGSPQYYGYTF
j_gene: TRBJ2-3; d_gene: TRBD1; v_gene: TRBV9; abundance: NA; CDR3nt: TGTGCCAGCAGCCTACGGGACAGTAGCACAGATACGCAGTATTTT; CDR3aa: CASSLRDSSTDTQYF
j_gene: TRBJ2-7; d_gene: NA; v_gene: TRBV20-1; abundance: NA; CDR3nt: TGCAGTGCTAGAGCGGTAGGGGGGGACTCCTACGAGCAGTACTTC; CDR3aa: CSARAVGGDSYEQYF
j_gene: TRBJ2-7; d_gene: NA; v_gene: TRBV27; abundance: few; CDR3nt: TGTGCCAGCAGTTTATCGGGGTACGAGCAGTACTTC; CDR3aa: CASSLSGYEQYF
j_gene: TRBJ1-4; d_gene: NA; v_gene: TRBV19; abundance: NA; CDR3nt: TGTGCCAGTATCCTTCCCGGACACATCGCCGAAAAACTGTTTTTT; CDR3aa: CASILPGHIAEKLFF
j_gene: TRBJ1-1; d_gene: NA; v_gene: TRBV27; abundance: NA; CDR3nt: TGTGCCAGCAGTCCAACGATAGGGGGGCTTGGTGAAGCTTTCTTT; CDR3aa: CASSPTIGGLGEAFF
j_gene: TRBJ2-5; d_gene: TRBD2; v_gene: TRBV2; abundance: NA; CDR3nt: TGTGCCAGCACGCCGGGACTAGCGGGCCAAGAGACCCAGTACTTC; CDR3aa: CASTPGLAGQETQYF
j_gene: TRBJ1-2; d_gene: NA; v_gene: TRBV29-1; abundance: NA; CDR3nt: TGCAGCGTTGAACCGACAGATGGCTACACCTTC; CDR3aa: CSVEPTDGYTF
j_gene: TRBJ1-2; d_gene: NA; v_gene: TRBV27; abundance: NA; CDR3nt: TGTGCCAGCAGTTTATCCCGGACAGACGGCTACACCTTC; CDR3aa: CASSLSRTDGYTF
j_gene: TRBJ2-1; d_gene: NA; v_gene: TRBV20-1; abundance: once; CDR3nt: TGCAGTACCTCATCAGGGGACTACAATGAGCAGTTCTTC; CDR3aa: CSTSSGDYNEQFF
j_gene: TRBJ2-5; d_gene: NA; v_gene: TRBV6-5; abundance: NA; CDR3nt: TGTGCCAGCAGTTACTCGAGTGGTTCAGTGGAGACCCAGTACTTC; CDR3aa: CASSYSSGSVETQYF
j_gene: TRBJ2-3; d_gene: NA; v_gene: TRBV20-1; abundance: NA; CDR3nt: TGCAGTGCTAGAGTAACGCCTACCCCCACAGATACGCAGTATTTT; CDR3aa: CSARVTPTPTDTQYF
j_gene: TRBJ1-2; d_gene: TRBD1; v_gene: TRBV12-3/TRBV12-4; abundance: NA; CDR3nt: TGTGCCAGCAGCCCAGGAGGACAGGATCCCCGGAGGGGCTACACCTTC; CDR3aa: CASSPGGQDPRRGYTF
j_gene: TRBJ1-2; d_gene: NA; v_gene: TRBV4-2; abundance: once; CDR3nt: TGTGCCAGCAGCCAAGCGGGGGCAGGGGAAGAATATGGCTACACCTTC; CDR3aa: CASSQAGAGEEYGYTF
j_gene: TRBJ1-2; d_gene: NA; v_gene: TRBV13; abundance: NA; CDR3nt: TGTGCCAGCAGCCCGCGTGTTGGGTTTGTCGATGGCTACACCTTC; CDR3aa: CASSPRVGFVDGYTF
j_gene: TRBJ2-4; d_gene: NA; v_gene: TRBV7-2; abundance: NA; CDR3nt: TGTGCCAGCAGCTTCGCCCCATGGGGGCTAACTGTTGGCAGGGAGGCTGCTGGAAACATTCAGTACTTC; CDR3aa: CASSFAPWGLTVGREAAGNIQYF
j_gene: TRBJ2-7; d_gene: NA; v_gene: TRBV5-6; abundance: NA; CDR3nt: TGTGCCAGCAGCTTGGGGGGGCCCTGGAACGAGCAGTACTTC; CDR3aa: CASSLGGPWNEQYF
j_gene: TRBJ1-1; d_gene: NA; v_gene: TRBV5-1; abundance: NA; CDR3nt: TGCGCCAGCAGCTTGGTTCTGGACACTGAAGCTTTCTTT; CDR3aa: CASSLVLDTEAFF
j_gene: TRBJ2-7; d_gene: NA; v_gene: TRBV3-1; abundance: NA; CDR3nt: TGTGCCAGCAGCCAATCCCCCTGGGACCCGATCTACGAGCAGTACTTC; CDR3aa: CASSQSPWDPIYEQYF
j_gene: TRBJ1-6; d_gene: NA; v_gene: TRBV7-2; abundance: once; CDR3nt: TGTGCCAGCAGCTTAGGGGTGGGGCCAGCTTCACCCCTCCACTTT; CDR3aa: CASSLGVGPASPLHF
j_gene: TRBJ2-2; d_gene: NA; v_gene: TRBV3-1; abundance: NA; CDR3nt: TGTGCCAGCAGCCAACCGGGGCCCGGGGAGCTGTTTTTT; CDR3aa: CASSQPGPGELFF
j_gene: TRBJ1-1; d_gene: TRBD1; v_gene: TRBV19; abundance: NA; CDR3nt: TGTGCCAGTAGTACCCTCCCGGGACAGTCCTTCATGAACACTGAAGCTTTCTTT; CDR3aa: CASSTLPGQSFMNTEAFF
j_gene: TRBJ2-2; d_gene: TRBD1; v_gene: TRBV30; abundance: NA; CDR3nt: TGTGCCTGGAGGGGATACAGGGGCCCTTCCGGGGAGCTGTTTTTT; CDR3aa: CAWRGYRGPSGELFF